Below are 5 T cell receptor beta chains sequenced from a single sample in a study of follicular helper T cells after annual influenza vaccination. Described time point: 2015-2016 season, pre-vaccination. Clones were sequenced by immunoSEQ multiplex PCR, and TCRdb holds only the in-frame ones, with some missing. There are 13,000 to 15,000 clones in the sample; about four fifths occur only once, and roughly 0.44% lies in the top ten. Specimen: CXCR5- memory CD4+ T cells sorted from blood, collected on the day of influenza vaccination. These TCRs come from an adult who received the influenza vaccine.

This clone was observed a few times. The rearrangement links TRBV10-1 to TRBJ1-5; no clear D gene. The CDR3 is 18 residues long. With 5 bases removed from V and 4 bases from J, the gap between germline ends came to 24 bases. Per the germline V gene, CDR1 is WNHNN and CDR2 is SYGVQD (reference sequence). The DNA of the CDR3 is TGCGCCAGCAGTCACTACCTATCCCGGGTCAACCATAATCAGCCCCAGCATTTT. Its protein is CASSHYLSRVNHNQPQHF.

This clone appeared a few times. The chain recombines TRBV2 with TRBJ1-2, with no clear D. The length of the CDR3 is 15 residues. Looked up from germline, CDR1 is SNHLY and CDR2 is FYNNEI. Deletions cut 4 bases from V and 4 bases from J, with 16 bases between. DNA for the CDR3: TGTGCCAGCAGTGGGGATTGGGGAGGGAGCTATGGCTACACCTTC. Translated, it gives CASSGDWGGSYGYTF.

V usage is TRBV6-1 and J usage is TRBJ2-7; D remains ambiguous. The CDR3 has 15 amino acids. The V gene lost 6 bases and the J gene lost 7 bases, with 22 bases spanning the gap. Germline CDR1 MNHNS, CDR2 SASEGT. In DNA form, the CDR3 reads TGTGCCAGCAGCGGACGGCAGGCACTCCTTGAGGAGCAGTACTTC. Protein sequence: CASSGRQALLEEQYF.

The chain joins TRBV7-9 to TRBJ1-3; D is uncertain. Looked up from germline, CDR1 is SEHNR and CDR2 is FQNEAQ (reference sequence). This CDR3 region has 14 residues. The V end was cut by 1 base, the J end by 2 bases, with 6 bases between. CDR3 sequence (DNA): TGTGCCAGCAGCTTAGGAGGAGCTGGAAACACCATATATTTT. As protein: CASSLGGAGNTIYF.

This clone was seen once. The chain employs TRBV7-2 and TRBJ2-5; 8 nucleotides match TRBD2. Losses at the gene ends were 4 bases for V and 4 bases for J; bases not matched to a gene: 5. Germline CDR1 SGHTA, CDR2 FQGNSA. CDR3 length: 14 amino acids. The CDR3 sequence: CASSSRGGRETQYF. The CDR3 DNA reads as TGTGCCAGCAGCTCTCGGGGGGGCAGAGAGACCCAGTACTTC.